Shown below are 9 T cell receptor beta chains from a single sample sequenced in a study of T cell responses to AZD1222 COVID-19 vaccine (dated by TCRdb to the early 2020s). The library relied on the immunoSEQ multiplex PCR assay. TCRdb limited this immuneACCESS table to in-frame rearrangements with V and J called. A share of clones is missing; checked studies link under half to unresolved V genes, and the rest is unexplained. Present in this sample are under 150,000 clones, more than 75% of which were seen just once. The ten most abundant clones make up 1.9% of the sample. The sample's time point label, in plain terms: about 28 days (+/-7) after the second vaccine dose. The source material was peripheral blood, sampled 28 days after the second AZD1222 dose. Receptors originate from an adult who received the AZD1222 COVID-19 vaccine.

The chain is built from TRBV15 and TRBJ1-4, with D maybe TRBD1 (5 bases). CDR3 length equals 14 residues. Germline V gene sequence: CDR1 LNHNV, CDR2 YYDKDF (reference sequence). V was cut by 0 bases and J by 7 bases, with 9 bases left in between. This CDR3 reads CATSRDGAGEKLFF. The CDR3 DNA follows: TGTGCCACCAGCAGAGATGGGGCCGGTGAAAAACTGTTTTTT.

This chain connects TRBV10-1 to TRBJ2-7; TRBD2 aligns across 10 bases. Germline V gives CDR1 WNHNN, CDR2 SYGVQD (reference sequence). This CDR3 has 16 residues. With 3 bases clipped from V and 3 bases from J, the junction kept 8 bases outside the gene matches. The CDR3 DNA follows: TGCGCCAGCAGTGAAGGACCCTCTAGCGGGGGCTACGAGCAGTACTTC. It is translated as CASSEGPSSGGYEQYF.

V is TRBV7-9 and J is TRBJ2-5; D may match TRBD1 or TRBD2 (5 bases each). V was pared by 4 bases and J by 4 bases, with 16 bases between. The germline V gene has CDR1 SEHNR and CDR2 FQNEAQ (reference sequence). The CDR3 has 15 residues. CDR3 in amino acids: CASSSRGAGGETQYF. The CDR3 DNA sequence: TGTGCCAGCAGCTCCCGAGGGGCAGGAGGAGAGACCCAGTACTTC.

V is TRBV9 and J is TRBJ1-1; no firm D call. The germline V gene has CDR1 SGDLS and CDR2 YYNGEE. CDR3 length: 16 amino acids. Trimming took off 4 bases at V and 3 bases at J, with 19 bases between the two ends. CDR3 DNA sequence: TGTGCCAGCAGCCCTGGTGGTAGGGTCGGAGACACTGAAGCTTTCTTT. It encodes CASSPGGRVGDTEAFF.

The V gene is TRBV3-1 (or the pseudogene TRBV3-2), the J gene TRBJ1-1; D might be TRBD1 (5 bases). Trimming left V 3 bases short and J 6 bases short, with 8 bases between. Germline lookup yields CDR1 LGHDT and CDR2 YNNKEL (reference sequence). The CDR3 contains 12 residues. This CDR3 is CASSHRGAEAFF. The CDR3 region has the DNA TGTGCCAGCAGCCATAGGGGCGCTGAAGCTTTCTTT.

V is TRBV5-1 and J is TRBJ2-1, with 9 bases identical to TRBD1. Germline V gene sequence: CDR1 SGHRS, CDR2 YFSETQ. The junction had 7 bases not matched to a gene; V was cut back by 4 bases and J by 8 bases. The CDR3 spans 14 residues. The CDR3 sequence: CASSPGQGVDEQFF. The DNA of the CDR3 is TGCGCCAGCAGCCCGGGACAGGGTGTCGATGAGCAGTTCTTC.

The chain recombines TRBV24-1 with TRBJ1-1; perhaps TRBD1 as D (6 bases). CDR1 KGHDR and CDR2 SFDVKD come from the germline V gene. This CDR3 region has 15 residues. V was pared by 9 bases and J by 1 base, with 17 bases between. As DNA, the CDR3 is TGTGCCACCGGAACTGGGACGGGACAGAACACTGAAGCTTTCTTT. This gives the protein CATGTGTGQNTEAFF.

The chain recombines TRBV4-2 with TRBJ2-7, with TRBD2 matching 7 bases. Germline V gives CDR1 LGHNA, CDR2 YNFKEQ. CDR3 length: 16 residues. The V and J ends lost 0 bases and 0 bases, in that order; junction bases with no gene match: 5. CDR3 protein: CASSQEVSGYSYEQYF. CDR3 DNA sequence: TGTGCCAGCAGCCAAGAGGTTAGCGGGTACTCCTACGAGCAGTACTTC.

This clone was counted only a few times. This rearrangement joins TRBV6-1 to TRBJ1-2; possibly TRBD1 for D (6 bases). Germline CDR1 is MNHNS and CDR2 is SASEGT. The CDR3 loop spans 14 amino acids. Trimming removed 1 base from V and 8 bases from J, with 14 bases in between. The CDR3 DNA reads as TGTGCCAGCAGTGAAGTAACAGGGCGTGAAGGCTACACCTTC. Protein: CASSEVTGREGYTF.